This T cell receptor beta chain is drawn from a study of blood T cell repertoires in COVID-19. Adults between about 18 and 89 years of age took part from about 24 US areas. Cohorts were determined from participant-reported clinical history. Symptom resolution, clearance, or two negative PCRs marked the recovered donors of Cohort 3. In the study's own analysis: Nucleated cell counts were estimated from reference gene primer amplification. The repertoire was sequenced with immunoSEQ multiplex PCR; TCRdb's copy has only in-frame clones and lacks some. V and J calls and clone size are given by that table; D and trimming were obtained from the DNA. The sample records 250,000 to 300,000 clones, 80% to 90% being singletons. This sequence originates from a man between 40 and 49 years old who had recovered from COVID-19. The specimen was PBMCs or T cells enriched from blood (not recorded which).

The DNA of the CDR3 is TGCGCCAGCAGCCTTGAGGCAGGGGCGGTTTACGAGCAGTACTTC. As protein: CASSLEAGAVYEQYF. This chain links TRBV4-3 with TRBJ2-7; possible D gene TRBD1, 6 bases. The CDR3 runs 15 residues. Germline V gene lookup returns CDR1 LGHNA and CDR2 YSLEER. Trimming left V 4 bases short and J 4 bases short, with 17 bases between.